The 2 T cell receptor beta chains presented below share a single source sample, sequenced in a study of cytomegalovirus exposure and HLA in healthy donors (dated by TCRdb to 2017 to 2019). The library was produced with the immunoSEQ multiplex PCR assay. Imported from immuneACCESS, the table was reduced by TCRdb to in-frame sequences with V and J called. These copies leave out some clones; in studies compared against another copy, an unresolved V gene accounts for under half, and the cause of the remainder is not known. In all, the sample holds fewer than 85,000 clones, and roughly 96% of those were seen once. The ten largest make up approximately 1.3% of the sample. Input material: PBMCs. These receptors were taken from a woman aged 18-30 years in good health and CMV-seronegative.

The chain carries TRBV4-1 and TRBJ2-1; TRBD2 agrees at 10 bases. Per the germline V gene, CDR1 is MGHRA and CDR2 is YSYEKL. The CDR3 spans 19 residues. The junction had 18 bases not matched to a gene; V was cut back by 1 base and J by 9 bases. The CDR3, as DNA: TGCGCCAGCAGCCAAGTTGGGGTGATAGCGGGAGGTAGATACGGTGAGCAGTTCTTC. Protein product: CASSQVGVIAGGRYGEQFF.

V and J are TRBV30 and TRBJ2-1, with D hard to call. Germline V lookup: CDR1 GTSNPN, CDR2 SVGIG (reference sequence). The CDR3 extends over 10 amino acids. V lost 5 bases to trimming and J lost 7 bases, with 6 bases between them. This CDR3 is CAWARNEQFF. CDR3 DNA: TGTGCCTGGGCGAGGAATGAGCAGTTCTTC.